This record covers a single T cell receptor (beta chain). No antigen is known for it. Every patient relapsed after autologous stem cell transplantation, and brentuximab vedotin exposure varied. Complete response, partial response or progressive disease made up the best responses. V shed 0 bases and J 9 bases; nucleotides not matched to a gene: 6. The germline V gene encodes CDR1 MGHRA and CDR2 YSYEKL. The CDR3 has 16 amino acids. The assay was immunoSEQ multiplex PCR, and TCRdb's table has in-frame clones only and misses some. The top ten clones hold 12% to 15% of a sample with about 30,000 clones, under 70% of them seen once. The data originate from a study of PD-1 blockade in classical Hodgkin lymphoma. Study-wide results and caveats: Exclusion removed patients who began nivolumab under 1 year after ASCT. Newly diagnosed patients had baseline TCR diversity that was reportedly lower than that of healthy donors.

The chain recombines TRBV4-1 with TRBJ2-2; TRBD2 matches at 11 bases. The TCR comes from a human donor with classical Hodgkin lymphoma. Material: peripheral blood mononuclear cells (PBMCs), obtained before the second cycle of nivolumab. For the CDR3, the DNA is TGCGCCAGCAGCCAAGACCTAGCGGGGGGCGTCCGGGAGCTGTTTTTT. Translated, it gives CASSQDLAGGVRELFF.